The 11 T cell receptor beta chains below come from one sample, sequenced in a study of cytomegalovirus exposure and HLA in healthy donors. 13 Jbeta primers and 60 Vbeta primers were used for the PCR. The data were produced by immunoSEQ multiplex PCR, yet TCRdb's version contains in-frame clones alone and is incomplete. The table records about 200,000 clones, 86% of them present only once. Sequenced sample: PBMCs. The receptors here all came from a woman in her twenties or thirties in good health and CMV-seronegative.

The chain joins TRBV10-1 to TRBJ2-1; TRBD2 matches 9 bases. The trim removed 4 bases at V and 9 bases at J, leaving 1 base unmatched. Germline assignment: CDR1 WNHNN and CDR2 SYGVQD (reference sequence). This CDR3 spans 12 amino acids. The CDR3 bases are TGCGCCAGCAGTGTTAGCGGGAGTGAGCAGTTCTTC. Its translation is CASSVSGSEQFF.

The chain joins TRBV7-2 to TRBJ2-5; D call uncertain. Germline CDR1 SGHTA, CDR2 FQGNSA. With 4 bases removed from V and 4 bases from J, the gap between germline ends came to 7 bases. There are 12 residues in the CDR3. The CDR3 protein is CASSYYRETQYF. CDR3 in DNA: TGTGCCAGCAGCTACTATCGAGAGACCCAGTACTTC.

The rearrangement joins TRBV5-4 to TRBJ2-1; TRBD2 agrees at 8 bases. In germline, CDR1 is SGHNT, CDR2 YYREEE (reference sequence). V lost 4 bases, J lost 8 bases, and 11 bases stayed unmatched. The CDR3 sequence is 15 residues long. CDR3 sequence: CASSRGLVPLDEQFF. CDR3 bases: TGTGCCAGCAGCCGGGGACTAGTTCCTCTGGATGAGCAGTTCTTC.

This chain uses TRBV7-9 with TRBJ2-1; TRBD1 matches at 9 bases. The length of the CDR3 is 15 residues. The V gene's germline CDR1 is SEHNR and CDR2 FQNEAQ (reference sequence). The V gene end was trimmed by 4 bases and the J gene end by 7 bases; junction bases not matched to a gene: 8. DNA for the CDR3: TGTGCCAGCAGCTCCGGACAGGGGAGGGTGAATGAGCAGTTCTTC. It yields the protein CASSSGQGRVNEQFF.

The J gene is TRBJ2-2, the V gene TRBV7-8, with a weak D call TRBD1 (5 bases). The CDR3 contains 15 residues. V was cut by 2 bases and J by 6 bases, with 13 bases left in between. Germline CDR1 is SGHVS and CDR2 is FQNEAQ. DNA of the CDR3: TGTGCCAGCAGCTTAAATCCAGGGCATCCCGGGGAGCTGTTTTTT. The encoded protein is CASSLNPGHPGELFF.

Written as DNA, the CDR3 is TGTGCCAGCAGCCAGGACTTTCTAGCGGGGGCCCACAATGAGCAGTTCTTC. Encoded protein: CASSQDFLAGAHNEQFF. The V and J genes are TRBV4-2 and TRBJ2-1; 10 bases are shared with TRBD2. The germline gives CDR1 LGHNA, CDR2 YNFKEQ. The trim removed 3 bases at V and 5 bases at J, leaving 10 bases unmatched. This CDR3 region has 17 residues.

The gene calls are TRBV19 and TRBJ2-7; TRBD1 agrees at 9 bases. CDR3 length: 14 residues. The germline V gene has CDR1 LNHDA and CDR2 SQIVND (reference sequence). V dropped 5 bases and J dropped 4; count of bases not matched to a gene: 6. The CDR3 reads CASSLRQGGYEQYF. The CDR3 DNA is TGTGCCAGTAGTCTCCGACAGGGGGGATACGAGCAGTACTTC.

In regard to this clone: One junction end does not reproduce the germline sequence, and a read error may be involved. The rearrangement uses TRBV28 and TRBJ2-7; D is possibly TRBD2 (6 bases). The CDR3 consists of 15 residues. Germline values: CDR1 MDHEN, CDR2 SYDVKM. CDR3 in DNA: TGTGCCAGTAGTTTTAGGCGGGGCCTCTCCTACGAGCAGTACTTC. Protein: CASSFRRGLSYEQYF.

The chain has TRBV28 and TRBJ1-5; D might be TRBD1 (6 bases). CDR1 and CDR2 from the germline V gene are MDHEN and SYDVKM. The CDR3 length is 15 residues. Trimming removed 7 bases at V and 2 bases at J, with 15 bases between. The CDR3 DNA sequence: TGTGCCAGCAACCCCGGACAGAGAGGCAATCAGCCCCAGCATTTT. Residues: CASNPGQRGNQPQHF. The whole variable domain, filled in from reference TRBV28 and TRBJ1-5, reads DVKVTQSSRYLVKRTGEKVFLECVQDMDHENMFWYRQDPGLGLRLIYFSYDVKMKEKGDIPEGYSVSREKKERFSLILESASTNQTSMYLCASNPGQRGNQPQHFGDGTRLSIL.

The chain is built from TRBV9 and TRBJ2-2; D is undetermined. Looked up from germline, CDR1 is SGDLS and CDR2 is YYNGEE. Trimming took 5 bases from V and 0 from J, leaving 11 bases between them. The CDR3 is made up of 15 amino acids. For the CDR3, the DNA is TGTGCCAGCAGTCCGTTACAATCGAACACCGGGGAGCTGTTTTTT. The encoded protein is CASSPLQSNTGELFF.

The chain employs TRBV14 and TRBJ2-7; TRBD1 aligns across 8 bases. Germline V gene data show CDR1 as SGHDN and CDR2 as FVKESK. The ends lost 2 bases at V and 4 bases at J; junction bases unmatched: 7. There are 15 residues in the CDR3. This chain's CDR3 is CASSQQGAFRYEQYF. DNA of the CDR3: TGTGCCAGCAGCCAACAGGGGGCCTTTAGGTACGAGCAGTACTTC.